A single T cell receptor beta chain is shown here with its context. This sample is part of a study of blood T cell repertoires in COVID-19. Turning to the study itself: COVID-19 samples collected from the United States, Italy and Spain covered acute and convalescent phases.

Looked up from germline, CDR1 is SGHTA and CDR2 is FQGNSA. This CDR3 comprises 16 residues. Deletions cut 6 bases from V and 1 base from J, with 18 bases between. The table came from immunoSEQ multiplex PCR; TCRdb's copy has only in-frame clones and leaves some out. The repertoire consists of 200,000 to 250,000 clones, with about 87% occurring once and the leading ten covering 2% to 3%. This clonotype was obtained from a young man with COVID-19, enrolled during active disease. V usage is TRBV7-2 and J usage is TRBJ1-1; D possibly corresponds to TRBD1 (5 bases). Sequenced: peripheral blood. The CDR3, as DNA: TGTGCCAGCAGAAACCCCAGGAACGGGGGGAACACTGAAGCTTTCTTT. It specifies CASRNPRNGGNTEAFF.